These 32 T cell receptor beta chains were sequenced from one sample in a study of regulatory T cells in long-lasting Graves disease. Libraries of TCR beta came from iRepertoire HTBI primers plus Arm-PCR of CDR3 regions. TCRdb used MiXCR to reprocess the multiplex PCR reads, holding one entry per CDR3 protein. The sample includes some 560,000 distinct CDR3 sequences, 16% of them seen just once. Specified time point: newly diagnosed GD, antithyroid drugs for less than 3 months. Extracted PBMC RNA gave rise to the TCR library. A further study also used this sample, focusing on T cells in Graves' hyperthyroidism and ophthalmopathy.

The sample was peripheral blood mononuclear cells (PBMCs), taken at new diagnosis, from a patient treated with antithyroid drugs. The receptors stem from a woman aged 40-60 years with Graves disease.

This clonotype occurred many times. This sequence joins TRBV6-1 and TRBJ1-2; D is ambiguous. The germline CDR1 and CDR2 sequences are MNHNS and SASEGT. V shed 6 bases and J shed 8 bases, with 22 bases lying between them. There are 15 residues in the CDR3. The CDR3 DNA follows: TGTGCCAGCAGCCTAACCCATCCGGGGATTCAAGGCTACACCTTC. Encoded protein: CASSLTHPGIQGYTF.

The CDR3 coding sequence is TGTGCCAGCAGCAAGGGGATAGGGACAGGGCTACTACCGCCCCAGCATTTT. Amino acid sequence: CASSKGIGTGLLPPQHF. The chain combines TRBV6-1 with TRBJ1-5; TRBD1 matches at 9 bases. V shed 6 bases, J shed 9 bases, and the junction held 18 bases outside the gene matches. The CDR3 loop spans 17 amino acids. Per the germline V gene, CDR1 is MNHNS and CDR2 is SASEGT.

This rearrangement joins TRBV12-3 or TRBV12-4 to TRBJ2-2; D is uncertain. V was pared by 5 bases and J by 7 bases, with 11 bases between. This CDR3 region has 13 residues. This chain's CDR3 is CASSPGGFGELFF. In DNA, the CDR3 is TGTGCCAGCAGTCCCGGTGGGTTCGGGGAGCTGTTTTTT.

The V gene is TRBV9, the J gene TRBJ1-2; TRBD1 matches 8 bases. The J segment lost 4 bases and the V segment lost 0 bases, leaving 8 bases of the junction unmatched. CDR3 length: 16 residues. Germline lookup yields CDR1 SGDLS and CDR2 YYNGEE. CDR3 protein: CASSVGAGGRGYGYTF. The CDR3, as DNA: TGTGCCAGCAGCGTAGGGGCAGGGGGCCGGGGCTATGGCTACACCTTC. The full variable domain, its missing parts supplied by reference TRBV9 and TRBJ1-2, is DSGVTQTPKHLITATGQRVTLRCSPRSGDLSVYWYQQSLDQGLQFLIQYYNGEERAKGNILERFSAQQFPDLHSELNLSSLELGDSALYFCASSVGAGGRGYGYTFGSGTRLTVV.

This clonotype was recorded at least ten times. The chain has TRBV2 and TRBJ1-1, with unresolved D. V lost 3 bases and J 1 base, leaving 6 bases between the germline ends. Looked up from germline, CDR1 is SNHLY and CDR2 is FYNNEI. The CDR3 totals 13 residues. The CDR3 region has the DNA TGTGCCAGCAGTGACCCGAGGAACACTGAAGCTTTCTTT. Encoded protein: CASSDPRNTEAFF.

This clonotype was picked up many times. The gene calls are TRBV5-1 and TRBJ1-1; D is undetermined. Trimming cost V 0 bases and J 1 base, with 7 bases left between them. Germline CDR1 SGHRS, CDR2 YFSETQ. This CDR3 region has 14 residues. Here the CDR3 reads CASSLVPANTEAFF. Here the CDR3 DNA reads TGCGCCAGCAGCTTGGTCCCCGCGAACACTGAAGCTTTCTTT. Complete variable domain (other parts from reference TRBV5-1 and TRBJ1-1): KAGVTQTPRYLIKTRGQQVTLSCSPISGHRSVSWYQQTPGQGLQFLFEYFSETQRNKGNFPGRFSGRQFSNSRSEMNVSTLELGDSALYLCASSLVPANTEAFFGQGTRLTVV.

Concerning this clonotype itself: A much larger clone differs by one base, so this may be a read error. The chain carries TRBV11-2 and TRBJ2-5; possible D gene TRBD1, 6 bases. The CDR3 is made up of 11 amino acids. CDR1 is SGHAT, CDR2 FQNNGV, per germline. The CDR3 DNA reads TGTGCCAGCAGAAGGACAGAGGCCCAGTACTTC. It translates to CASRRTEAQYF.

The table lists this clonotype with many counts. The chain couples TRBV7-2 to TRBJ2-1; 9 bases fit TRBD2. The germline V gene has CDR1 SGHTA and CDR2 FQGNSA. This CDR3 contains 11 residues. V was clipped by 2 bases and J by 14 bases; unmatched bases: 1. The CDR3 sequence is CASSLWTSEFF. The CDR3 DNA sequence: TGTGCCAGCAGCTTATGGACTAGCGAGTTCTTC.

A few counts support this clonotype. The V call is TRBV20-1, the J call TRBJ2-1; 13 bases fit TRBD2. The CDR3 runs 15 residues. Germline CDR1 DFQATT, CDR2 SNEGSKA (reference sequence). V shed 4 bases and J 6 bases; nucleotides not matched to a gene: 6. The CDR3 sequence: CSAIRTSGGANEQFF. In DNA form, the CDR3 reads TGCAGTGCTATTCGAACTAGCGGGGGGGCCAATGAGCAGTTCTTC.

The V and J genes are TRBV5-5 and TRBJ1-2; D gene uncertain. Trimming removed 1 base from V and 11 bases from J, with 18 bases in between. Germline CDR1 SGHKS, CDR2 YYEKEE (reference sequence). The CDR3 totals 14 residues. The CDR3 region has the DNA TGTGCCAGCAGCTTGTATGAGACAAGGCGTTTTTACACCTTC. Amino acids: CASSLYETRRFYTF. Full variable domain (outside the CDR3, taken from reference TRBV5-5 and TRBJ1-2): DAGVTQSPTHLIKTRGQQVTLRCSPISGHKSVSWYQQVLGQGPQFIFQYYEKEERGRGNFPDRFSARQFPNYSSELNVNALLLGDSALYLCASSLYETRRFYTFGSGTRLTVV.

This clonotype has a count of ten or more. The genes are TRBV30 and TRBJ1-1; D unclear. CDR1 GTSNPN and CDR2 SVGIG come from the germline V gene (reference sequence). Trimming left V 3 bases short and J 4 bases short, with 12 bases between. CDR3 size: 13 residues. CDR3 protein: CAWSGGLFTEAFF. The CDR3 bases are TGTGCCTGGAGCGGAGGACTGTTCACTGAAGCTTTCTTT.

As to this clonotype: This may be a read error: a much more frequent sequence differs by one nucleotide. V is TRBV12-3 or TRBV12-4 and J is TRBJ2-1; 10 bases match TRBD2. This CDR3 spans 15 amino acids. The CDR3 bases are TGTGCCCGCAGTTTAGAGCGGGGGGGCCCGAATGAGCAGTTCTTC. Protein: CARSLERGGPNEQFF.

This clonotype was detected many times. The chain recombines TRBV11-2 with TRBJ2-7, with 9 bases matching TRBD1. The trim removed 6 bases at V and 4 bases at J, leaving 10 bases unmatched. Germline CDR1 reads SGHAT; CDR2 reads FQNNGV. CDR3 length: 15 residues. The CDR3 DNA reads as TGTGCCAGCAGACGGCCCGGGACAGGGATGTACGAGCAGTACTTC. Translated: CASRRPGTGMYEQYF. Filled out from reference TRBV11-2 and TRBJ2-7, the complete variable domain reads EAGVAQSPRYKIIEKRQSVAFWCNPISGHATLYWYQQILGQGPKLLIQFQNNGVVDDSQLPKDRFSAERLKGVDSTLKIQPAKLEDSAVYLCASRRPGTGMYEQYFGPGTRLTVT.

This clonotype was picked up a small number of times. The rearrangement links TRBV7-9 to TRBJ1-6; a possible D gene is TRBD1 (6 bases). Trimming took 5 bases from V and 4 from J, leaving 12 bases between them. There are 15 residues in the CDR3. Germline V lookup: CDR1 SEHNR, CDR2 FQNEAQ (reference sequence). The DNA for the CDR3 is TGTGCCAGCAGCGCGGGGGCCTTTTATAATTCACCCCTCCACTTT. The encoded protein is CASSAGAFYNSPLHF.

This clonotype came up a few times. This may be a read error: a much more frequent sequence differs by one nucleotide. The CDR3 sequence: CASSLAPSGSTDTQYF. CDR3 in DNA: TGCGCCAGCAGCTTGGCCCCTAGCGGTAGCACAGATACGCAGTATTTT. V usage is TRBV5-1 and J usage is TRBJ2-3; 7 nucleotides align to TRBD2. The V segment lost 0 bases and the J segment 0 bases; nucleotides outside the gene matches: 4. Germline V gene data show CDR1 as SGHRS and CDR2 as YFSETQ. The CDR3 spans 16 residues.

The V gene is TRBV20-1, the J gene TRBJ2-3; D remains unclear. V was shortened by 2 bases and J by 1 base, with 4 bases between the two germline ends. Germline CDR1 reads DFQATT; CDR2 reads SNEGSKA (reference sequence). CDR3 length equals 12 residues. CDR3 loop: CSARQGTDTQYF. CDR3 bases: TGCAGTGCTAGACAGGGCACAGATACGCAGTATTTT.

This clonotype was seen ten or more times. The chain links TRBV6-9 to TRBJ2-3; 11 bases are a match to TRBD2. The CDR3 is 16 amino acids. CDR1 is MNHGY and CDR2 is SVAAGI in the germline V gene. Trimming took 4 bases from V and 2 from J; bases not matched to a gene: 5. Written as DNA, the CDR3 is TGTGCCAGCAGTTCCACTAGCGGGGGCCCCACAGATACGCAGTATTTT. This encodes CASSSTSGGPTDTQYF.

V and J are TRBV7-3 and TRBJ1-5; TRBD1 is a possible D gene (6 bases). The CDR3 covers 17 residues. Germline CDR1 and CDR2: SGHTA and FQGTGA. V was pared by 6 bases and J by 0 bases, with 18 bases between. The DNA for the CDR3 is TGTGCCAGCAGTTTGGAAATGGACAGCCTTAGCAATCAGCCCCAGCATTTT. Translated: CASSLEMDSLSNQPQHF.

Ten or more counts support this clonotype. The V and J genes are TRBV20-1 and TRBJ2-1, with D possibly matching TRBD2 (5 bases). The germline V and J ends were trimmed by 1 base and 5 bases, with 15 bases remaining between them. The CDR3 has 15 amino acids. The germline V gene encodes CDR1 DFQATT and CDR2 SNEGSKA (reference sequence). The CDR3 loop is CSARVGFNGNNEQFF. For the CDR3, the DNA is TGCAGTGCTAGAGTGGGGTTCAACGGGAACAATGAGCAGTTCTTC.

This clonotype was counted ten times or more. The chain recombines TRBV28 with TRBJ2-7, with 9 bases matching TRBD1. The germline CDR1 and CDR2 sequences are MDHEN and SYDVKM. The V segment lost 5 bases and the J segment 2 bases; nucleotides outside the gene matches: 19. The CDR3 has 19 residues. The DNA of the CDR3 is TGTGCCAGCAGTCCTGTAGGGTACCTCGGACAGGGGTATCCCTACGAGCAGTACTTC. Encoded protein: CASSPVGYLGQGYPYEQYF.

The rearrangement uses TRBV6-1 and TRBJ2-3; 9 bases are shared with TRBD1. CDR3 size: 17 residues. Trimming removed 1 base from V and 0 bases from J; junction bases left unmatched: 5. Germline V lookup: CDR1 MNHNS, CDR2 SASEGT. This CDR3 reads CASSEEATGGSTDTQYF. The CDR3, as DNA: TGTGCCAGCAGTGAAGAGGCGACAGGGGGAAGCACAGATACGCAGTATTTT.

CDR3 nucleotide sequence: TGCAGTGCCCCGGGACCGGACACGTCTGGAAACACCATATATTTT. Residues: CSAPGPDTSGNTIYF. The rearrangement uses TRBV20-1 and TRBJ1-3; TRBD1 might be the D (5 bases). CDR1 and CDR2 from the germline V gene are DFQATT and SNEGSKA (reference sequence). V lost 6 bases, J lost 1 base, and 16 bases lay in between. CDR3 size: 15 residues.

The chain uses TRBV29-1 and TRBJ1-1, with D tentatively TRBD1 (5 bases). Between the trimmed V and J ends, which lost 7 bases and 7 bases, there was a span of 19 bases. Germline assignment: CDR1 SQVTM and CDR2 ANQGSEA. CDR3 length: 13 residues. The CDR3 sequence: CSAGAGKVVEAFF. The DNA of the CDR3 is TGCAGCGCTGGCGCAGGGAAAGTGGTTGAAGCTTTCTTT.

The sample holds a few counts of this clonotype. V gene TRBV6-4 combines with J gene TRBJ1-5, with D uncertain. The germline CDR1 and CDR2 sequences are MRHNA and SNTAGT. V was shortened by 6 bases and J by 15 bases, with 21 bases between the two germline ends. The CDR3 extends over 13 amino acids. CDR3 nucleotides: TGTGCCAGCAGCCAGCCTACATGGAAAGCGTCGCATTTT. This translates into CASSQPTWKASHF.

The chain links TRBV29-1 to TRBJ1-1; tentative D call: TRBD1 (5 bases). CDR1 and CDR2 from the germline V gene are SQVTM and ANQGSEA. V gave up 1 base and J gave up 7 bases, with 7 bases separating them. This CDR3 spans 11 amino acids. The CDR3 sequence is CSVEGGLEAFF. The CDR3 DNA reads as TGCAGCGTTGAAGGGGGCCTTGAAGCTTTCTTT.

Only a few counts were recorded for this clonotype. V gene TRBV6-5 combines with J gene TRBJ2-5; D might be TRBD1 or TRBD2, each matching 5 bases. Germline assignment: CDR1 MNHEY and CDR2 SVGAGI. The V and J ends lost 0 bases and 4 bases respectively, with 18 bases between them. This CDR3 spans 17 amino acids. CDR3 nucleotide sequence: TGTGCCAGCAGTTACTCGAGGGACGGTATTAGGGTAGAGACCCAGTACTTC. It is translated as CASSYSRDGIRVETQYF.

This clonotype was observed a few times. The rearrangement links TRBV5-1 to TRBJ2-3; D assignment may be TRBD1 or TRBD2 (5 bases each). V dropped 4 bases and J dropped 2 bases, with 17 bases sitting between them. Germline loops: CDR1 SGHRS, CDR2 YFSETQ. The CDR3 contains 16 residues. This chain's CDR3 is CASSPLLSGPTDTQYF. The CDR3 DNA is TGCGCCAGCAGCCCACTTCTTTCGGGACCCACAGATACGCAGTATTTT.

This clonotype was detected ten times or more. V gene TRBV11-2 combines with J gene TRBJ2-5; TRBD1 is a possible D gene (5 bases). The CDR3 length is 16 residues. CDR1 is SGHAT, CDR2 FQNNGV, per germline. Deletions cut 4 bases from V and 3 bases from J, with 18 bases between. This chain's CDR3 is CASSSLRDGSKETQYF. CDR3 sequence (DNA): TGTGCCAGCAGCTCTCTCAGGGATGGTTCAAAAGAGACCCAGTACTTC.

This clonotype was detected ten times or more. V is TRBV6-1 and J is TRBJ2-7; D is unclear. The CDR3 has 11 amino acids. V lost 7 bases and J 5 bases, leaving 9 bases between the germline ends. The germline gives CDR1 MNHNS, CDR2 SASEGT. CDR3 loop: CASTSVDEQYF. CDR3 sequence (DNA): TGTGCCAGCACCAGTGTCGACGAGCAGTACTTC.

There are a few counts of this clonotype. The chain carries TRBV27 and TRBJ2-1; 9 bases are a match to TRBD1. Germline trimming cut 5 bases from V and 4 bases from J; bases unmatched to any gene: 3. Per the germline V gene, CDR1 is MNHEY and CDR2 is SMNVEV (reference sequence). This CDR3 is 14 amino acids long. CDR3: CASSKDRGYNEQFF. DNA of the CDR3: TGTGCCAGCAGTAAGGACAGGGGATACAATGAGCAGTTCTTC.

This clonotype was seen only a few times. The V call is TRBV7-9, the J call TRBJ1-2; D is unclear. The germline V and J ends were trimmed by 8 bases and 5 bases, with 18 bases remaining between them. The V gene's germline CDR1 is SEHNR and CDR2 FQNEAQ (reference sequence). The CDR3 contains 14 residues. In DNA, the CDR3 is TGTGCCAGCTCCCATTCGCAGGAAGTGTATGGCTACACCTTC. Protein sequence: CASSHSQEVYGYTF.

About this clonotype itself: Compared with germline, one end of the junction differs, possibly owing to a read error. J is TRBJ2-1 and V is TRBV10-3; 9 nucleotides align to TRBD2. The CDR3 is 14 residues long. Germline loops: CDR1 ENHRY, CDR2 SYGVKD. The CDR3 DNA sequence: TGTGCCACCAGTGTGCGGGGGGGGGAGGGTGAGCAGTTCTTC. This encodes CATSVRGGEGEQFF.